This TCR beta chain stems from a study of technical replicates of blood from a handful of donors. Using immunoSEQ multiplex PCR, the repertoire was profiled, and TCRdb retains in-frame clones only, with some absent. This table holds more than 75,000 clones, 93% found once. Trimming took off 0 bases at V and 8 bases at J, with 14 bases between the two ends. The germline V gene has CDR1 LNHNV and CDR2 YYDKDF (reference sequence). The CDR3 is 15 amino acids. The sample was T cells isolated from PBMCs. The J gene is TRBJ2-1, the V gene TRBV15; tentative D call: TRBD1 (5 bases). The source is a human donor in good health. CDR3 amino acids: CATSRDGNIRDEQFF. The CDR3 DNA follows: TGTGCCACCAGCAGAGATGGGAACATCAGGGATGAGCAGTTCTTC. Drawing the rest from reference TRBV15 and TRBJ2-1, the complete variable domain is DAMVIQNPRYQVTQFGKPVTLSCSQTLNHNVMYWYQQKSSQAPKLLFHYYDKDFNNEADTPDNFQSRRPNTSFCFLDIRSPGLGDTAMYLCATSRDGNIRDEQFFGPGTRLTVL.